Below, 30 T cell receptor beta chains from the same sample are listed, as sequenced in a study of metastatic and nonmetastatic thyroid tumors (TCRdb year 2020). No treatment had been received by any patient before thyroid surgery. The library relied on PCR. The instrument was an Illumina HiSeq 4000. Using fastp at Q25 and MiXCR, TCRdb reprocessed the public reads and kept productive beta chains. This sample holds about 20,000 clones; 11% were observed only once. The top ten clones comprise approximately 8.1% of the sample. Sequenced input: blood. Source of these receptors: a female donor with papillary thyroid cancer or a benign thyroid nodule (not recorded which). Some clones in this sample may be carry-over from other donors' samples.

This clone was detected ten times or more. The chain uses TRBV30 and TRBJ2-2; D is uncertain. The CDR3 loop spans 15 amino acids. In germline, CDR1 is GTSNPN, CDR2 SVGIG (reference sequence). Trimming left V 0 bases short and J 5 bases short, with 13 bases between. The CDR3 DNA follows: TGTGCCTGGAGTGTACTTTTGTCGGATACCGGGGAGCTGTTTTTT. Amino acids: CAWSVLLSDTGELFF.

By sample share, this clone is medium-sized (0.01 to 0.1%). This chain uses TRBV6-4 with TRBJ2-2, with D maybe TRBD1 (5 bases). CDR1 and CDR2 (germline): MRHNA, SNTAGT. The CDR3 is 13 residues long. Trimming cost V 1 base and J 6 bases, with 6 bases left between them. Here the CDR3 reads CASSDLGAGELFF. For the CDR3, the DNA is TGTGCCAGCAGTGACTTAGGGGCCGGGGAGCTGTTTTTT.

V and J are TRBV5-4 and TRBJ2-3; D is unresolved. Trimming left V 6 bases short and J 0 bases short, with 8 bases between. CDR1 and CDR2 from the germline V gene are SGHNT and YYREEE (reference sequence). This CDR3 is built from 13 residues. In DNA form, the CDR3 reads TGTGCCAGCACGCGATCTAGCACAGATACGCAGTATTTT. This sequence encodes CASTRSSTDTQYF.

Many counts were recorded for this clone. This chain connects TRBV20-1 to TRBJ2-1; D might be TRBD2 (6 bases). The CDR3 is 14 amino acids. The V end lost 2 bases, the J end lost 7 bases, and 15 bases lay between the germline ends. CDR1 and CDR2 from the germline V gene are DFQATT and SNEGSKA (reference sequence). CDR3 region: CSARPPGEWNEQFF. CDR3 DNA sequence: TGCAGTGCTAGACCCCCGGGGGAGTGGAATGAGCAGTTCTTC.

This clone was found a few times. The junction does not match germline at one end; this may be a read error. This rearrangement joins TRBV6-2 or TRBV6-3 to TRBJ2-7; TRBD2 matches 7 bases. The CDR3 is 15 residues long. The germline CDR1 and CDR2 sequences are MNHEY and SVGEGT. CDR3 amino acids: CASSYGGSSSYEQYF. The CDR3 DNA sequence: TGTGCTAGCAGTTACGGCGGGAGTTCCTCCTACGAGCAGTACTTC.

Remarks on this clone: A much larger clone sits a single nucleotide away, making a read error possible. V usage is TRBV4-3 and J usage is TRBJ2-7; D not resolved. CDR1 and CDR2 from the germline V gene are LGHNA and YSLEER. This CDR3 contains 14 residues. The CDR3 bases are TGCGCCAGCAGCCAAGAACCAGCTACCTACGGGCAGTACTTC. This encodes CASSQEPATYGQYF.

This clone was observed many times. V is TRBV11-2 and J is TRBJ2-6; D call uncertain. The CDR3 sequence is 17 residues long. Germline lookup yields CDR1 SGHAT and CDR2 FQNNGV. Trimming stripped 1 base from V and 2 bases from J, with 12 bases between. The CDR3 DNA reads as TGTGCCAGCAGCTTAGTTCCCGGCAGGACTGGGGCCAACGTCCTGACTTTC. Its translation: CASSLVPGRTGANVLTF.

In this sample, this clone turned up many times. The rearrangement joins TRBV19 to TRBJ1-5; D is ambiguous. The germline gives CDR1 LNHDA, CDR2 SQIVND (reference sequence). Trimming took 5 bases from V and 4 from J, leaving 12 bases between them. CDR3 length equals 14 residues. CDR3 sequence (DNA): TGTGCCAGTAGTCTGCCCTCATTTAATCAGCCCCAGCATTTT. This sequence encodes CASSLPSFNQPQHF.

Many counts were recorded for this clone. Here the CDR3 DNA reads TGCAGTGCTAGGGAGCGGGAGTACGAGCAGTACTTC. It codes for CSAREREYEQYF. This rearrangement joins TRBV20-1 to TRBJ2-7; 8 positions match TRBD2. V shed 3 bases and J 4 bases; nucleotides not matched to a gene: 2. This CDR3 region has 12 residues. Germline V lookup: CDR1 DFQATT, CDR2 SNEGSKA (reference sequence).

V is TRBV2 and J is TRBJ1-2; the match to TRBD1 covers 8 bases. Trimming at V came to 7 bases and at J to 4 bases, leaving 14 bases not matched to a gene. CDR1 is SNHLY and CDR2 is FYNNEI in the germline V gene. The CDR3 extends over 16 amino acids. CDR3: CASMTGAGGEIYGYTF. CDR3 nucleotide sequence: TGTGCCAGCATGACAGGGGCAGGGGGCGAGATCTATGGCTACACCTTC.

The table lists this clone with a few counts. A much larger clone differs from this one at a single base, so this may be a read error. Other DNA sequences in the same sample also yield this CDR3. V gene TRBV5-1 combines with J gene TRBJ1-1; 7 bases are shared with TRBD1. The CDR3 totals 12 residues. With 4 bases clipped from V and 11 bases from J, the junction kept 8 bases outside the gene matches. The V gene's germline CDR1 is SGHRS and CDR2 YFSETQ. The CDR3 region has the DNA TGCGCCAGCAGCCTGAGGGACAGAGAGGCTTTCTTT. Protein sequence: CASSLRDREAFF. Full variable domain (rest looked up from reference TRBV5-1 and TRBJ1-1): KAGVTQTPRYLIKTRGQQVTLSCSPISGHRSVSWYQQTPGQGLQFLFEYFSETQRNKGNFPGRFSGRQFSNSRSEMNVSTLELGDSALYLCASSLRDREAFFGQGTRLTVV.

This clone was observed a handful of times. Other DNA sequences in the same sample also yield this CDR3. This chain uses TRBV2 with TRBJ2-7, with D perhaps assigned TRBD1 or TRBD2 (5 bases each). V was clipped by 8 bases and J by 4 bases, with 21 bases between them. This CDR3 comprises 15 residues. CDR1 and CDR2 (germline): SNHLY, FYNNEI. The CDR3 is CASEGTSGTFYEQYF. The CDR3 region has the DNA TGTGCCAGCGAGGGGACCAGCGGAACCTTTTACGAGCAGTACTTC.

In this sample, this clone is medium-sized. DNA of the CDR3: TGTGCCAGCAGTTTCCTGGAAGAAGAGACCCAGTACTTC. Amino acid sequence: CASSFLEEETQYF. The V call is TRBV28, the J call TRBJ2-5; the D is unclear. The CDR3 sequence is 13 residues long. Germline assignment: CDR1 MDHEN and CDR2 SYDVKM. Trimming took 3 bases from V and 3 from J, leaving 8 bases between them.

A remark on this clone: A read error may be the cause here, since a much bigger clone is one base away. V is TRBV11-2 and J is TRBJ2-5; the D gene is possibly TRBD2 (5 bases). Deletions cut 5 bases from V and 4 bases from J, with 14 bases between. Per germline, CDR1 SGHAT and CDR2 FQNNGV. This CDR3 has 14 residues. In DNA, the CDR3 is TGTGCCAGCAGCGGGCTTGGAGAGGGAGAGACCCAGTACTTC. This encodes CASSGLGEGETQYF.

On this clone: The CDR3 end shows no conserved phenylalanine or tryptophan, and so a read error is likely. The chain joins TRBV12-3 or TRBV12-4 to TRBJ2-3; TRBD2 aligns across 10 bases. The V segment lost 1 base and the J segment 1 base; nucleotides outside the gene matches: 5. The CDR3 contains 17 residues. The DNA of the CDR3 is TGTGCCAGCAGTTTAGAGCGGGAGGGTTCACGCACAGATACGCAGTATTCT. Translation gives CASSLEREGSRTDTQYS.

In regard to this clone: The junction departs from germline at one end; a sequencing error may be responsible. The rearrangement uses TRBV6-2 or TRBV6-3 and TRBJ2-1; D gene ambiguous. The CDR3 is 15 residues long. Germline V gene lookup returns CDR1 MNHEY and CDR2 SVGEGT. The CDR3 is CASSYWPTENNEQFF. For the CDR3, the DNA is TGTGCCAGTAGTTACTGGCCCACAGAAAACAATGAGCAGTTCTTC.

This clone was observed at least ten times. The chain links TRBV19 to TRBJ2-1, with 8 nucleotides matching TRBD2. J was trimmed by 0 bases and V by 5 bases; bases with no gene match: 6. Germline lookup yields CDR1 LNHDA and CDR2 SQIVND (reference sequence). There are 16 residues in the CDR3. The CDR3 loop reads CASSPPLAGSYNEQFF. The CDR3 region has the DNA TGTGCCAGTAGTCCCCCTCTAGCGGGCTCCTACAATGAGCAGTTCTTC.

By frequency in the sample, this clone is medium-sized. The J gene is TRBJ2-3, the V gene TRBV6-5; tentative D call: TRBD2 (6 bases). Germline CDR1 is MNHEY and CDR2 is SVGAGI. Trimming removed 2 bases at V and 2 bases at J, with 11 bases between. This CDR3 has 15 amino acids. DNA of the CDR3: TGTGCCAGCAGTTACGCGGGACGGCCCACAGATACGCAGTATTTT. The encoded protein is CASSYAGRPTDTQYF.

Concerning this clone: It is likely a read error, because the conserved phenylalanine at the end of the CDR3 is missing. This chain uses TRBV6-1 with TRBJ2-3, with 8 positions matching TRBD2. Germline V CDR1 and CDR2: MNHNS, SASEGT. With V trimmed by 2 bases and J by 9 bases, 10 bases remained unmatched. CDR3 size: 15 residues. The CDR3 loop is CASSEMSGSGVTQYL. CDR3 sequence (DNA): TGTGCCAGCAGTGAAATGAGCGGGAGCGGAGTCACGCAGTATCTT.

By share, this clone ranks as medium-sized (0.01 to 0.1%). This sequence joins TRBV6-2 or TRBV6-3 and TRBJ2-7, with D uncertain. CDR1 MNHEY and CDR2 SVGEGT come from the germline V gene. CDR3 length: 13 residues. V shed 11 bases and J shed 1 base, with 15 bases lying between them. CDR3 protein: CALAAGPSYEQYF. The CDR3 nucleotides read TGTGCCCTCGCGGCTGGGCCGTCCTACGAGCAGTACTTC.

V and J are TRBV6-2 or TRBV6-3 and TRBJ2-5, with D uncertain. The CDR3 consists of 14 residues. Germline CDR1 MNHEY, CDR2 SVGEGT. V was shortened by 9 bases and J by 7 bases, with 21 bases between the two germline ends. CDR3 sequence (DNA): TGTGCCAGGATTCAGGAGTTGACTGGTGGGACCCAGTACTTC. Its protein product is CARIQELTGGTQYF.

Turning to this clone: This clone may be a read error of a much larger clone one base away. The chain combines TRBV20-1 with TRBJ2-3, with TRBD2 matching over 8 bases. The CDR3 sequence is 16 residues long. Per germline, CDR1 DFQATT and CDR2 SNEGSKA (reference sequence). The CDR3 loop reads CSTRDAWREDSDTQYF. Here the CDR3 DNA reads TGCAGTACTAGAGATGCTTGGCGGGAGGACTCAGATACGCAGTATTTT.

This clone was seen at least ten times. The chain uses TRBV15 and TRBJ1-5, with a tentative D call TRBD1 (5 bases). Germline V lookup: CDR1 LNHNV, CDR2 YYDKDF (reference sequence). CDR3 length: 15 amino acids. V lost 0 bases and J lost 10, with 16 bases in between. CDR3 sequence: CATSRDFEQVHPQHF. The CDR3 DNA is TGTGCCACCAGCAGAGATTTCGAACAGGTTCACCCCCAGCATTTT.

Many counts were recorded for this clone. This chain links TRBV11-2 with TRBJ2-1; D is perhaps TRBD2 (6 bases). The germline CDR1 and CDR2 sequences are SGHAT and FQNNGV. Trimming took 8 bases from V and 2 from J, leaving 16 bases between them. The CDR3 spans 15 residues. The CDR3: CASRYTGTPYNEQFF. CDR3 in DNA: TGTGCCAGCCGATACACCGGGACTCCCTACAATGAGCAGTTCTTC.

In its sample, this clone was seen many times. The chain links TRBV29-1 to TRBJ2-7; 7 nucleotides align to TRBD1. Germline V CDR1 and CDR2: SQVTM, ANQGSEA. The CDR3 covers 12 residues. The V gene end was trimmed by 2 bases and the J gene end by 6 bases; junction bases not matched to a gene: 4. For the CDR3, the DNA is TGCAGCGTTGAAACAGGGGAAGTCGAGCAGTACTTC. This sequence encodes CSVETGEVEQYF.

This clone was observed at least ten times. The rearrangement uses TRBV20-1 and TRBJ2-7, with 8 bases that match TRBD1. V trimming: 2 bases; J trimming: 3 bases; junction bases outside the gene matches: 6. CDR3 length: 14 amino acids. The germline V gene has CDR1 DFQATT and CDR2 SNEGSKA (reference sequence). The CDR3 coding sequence is TGCAGTGCTAGACCGGTGACAGGGGACTACGAGCAGTACTTC. This translates into CSARPVTGDYEQYF.

Many counts were recorded for this clone. The chain recombines TRBV20-1 with TRBJ2-7, with a tentative D call TRBD1 (6 bases). Germline values: CDR1 DFQATT, CDR2 SNEGSKA (reference sequence). The CDR3 sequence is 16 residues long. V was trimmed by 3 bases and J by 2 bases, leaving 20 bases between them. The CDR3 here is CSASPDRPSSTYEQYF. DNA for the CDR3: TGCAGTGCTAGCCCCGACAGGCCAAGTTCGACCTACGAGCAGTACTTC.

This clone was seen ten or more times. The chain employs TRBV27 and TRBJ1-5; D ambiguous. The CDR3 has 13 residues. Germline V gives CDR1 MNHEY, CDR2 SMNVEV (reference sequence). V gave up 8 bases and J gave up 2 bases, with 10 bases separating them. For the CDR3, the DNA is TGTGCCAGCGGGCCGTCGGGCAATCAGCCCCAGCATTTT. This gives the protein CASGPSGNQPQHF.

This chain connects TRBV5-1 to TRBJ1-1; D gene uncertain. This CDR3 is built from 14 residues. In germline, CDR1 is SGHRS, CDR2 YFSETQ. Trimming left V 5 bases short and J 4 bases short, with 15 bases between. CDR3 in DNA: TGCGCCAGCAGTAATCAGTGGTGGAGCACTGAAGCTTTCTTT. Translation gives CASSNQWWSTEAFF.

This clone was found a few times. This chain joins TRBV12-3 or TRBV12-4 and TRBJ2-7; D is unresolved. The ends were cut back, 1 base at V and 2 bases at J, with 9 bases in the middle. CDR3 size: 14 residues. This CDR3 is CASSLGQVTYEQYF. For the CDR3, the DNA is TGTGCCAGCAGTTTAGGCCAGGTTACCTACGAGCAGTACTTC.